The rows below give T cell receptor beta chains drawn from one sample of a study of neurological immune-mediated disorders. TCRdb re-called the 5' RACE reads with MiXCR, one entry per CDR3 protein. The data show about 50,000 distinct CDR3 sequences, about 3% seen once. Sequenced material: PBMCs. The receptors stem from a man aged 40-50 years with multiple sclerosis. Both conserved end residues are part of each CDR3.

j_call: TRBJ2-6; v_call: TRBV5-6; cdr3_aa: CASPGFSGANVLTF
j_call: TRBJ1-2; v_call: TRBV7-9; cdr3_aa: CASSLDGGFGYGYTF
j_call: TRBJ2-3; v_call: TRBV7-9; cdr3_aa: CASNTPWDGTDTQYF
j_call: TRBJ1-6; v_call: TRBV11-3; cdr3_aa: CASSLDYNSPLHF
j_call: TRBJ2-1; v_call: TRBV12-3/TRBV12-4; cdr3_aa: CASSLGQENEQFF
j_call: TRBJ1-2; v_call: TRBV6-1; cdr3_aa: CASRDQTAANYGYTF
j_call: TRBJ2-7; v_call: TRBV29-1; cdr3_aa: CSVASSGGTYEQYF
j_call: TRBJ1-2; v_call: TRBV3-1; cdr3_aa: CASSLPGQNYGYTF
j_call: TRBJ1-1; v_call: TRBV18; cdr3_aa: CASSLRGVENTEAFF
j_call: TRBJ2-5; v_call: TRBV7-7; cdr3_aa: CASSLSRADQETQYF
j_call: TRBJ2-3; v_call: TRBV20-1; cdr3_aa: CSARPMDSIDTQYF
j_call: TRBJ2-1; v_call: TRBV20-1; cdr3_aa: CSAPGLAFGVNEQFF
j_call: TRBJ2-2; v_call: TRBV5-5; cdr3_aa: CASNPGQGSGELFF
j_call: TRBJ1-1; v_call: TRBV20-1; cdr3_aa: CSARVQGLGTEAFF
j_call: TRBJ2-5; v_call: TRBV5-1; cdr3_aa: CASSLEPAGDQETQYF
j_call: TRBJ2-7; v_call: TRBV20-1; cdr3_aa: CSADGVSSYEQYF
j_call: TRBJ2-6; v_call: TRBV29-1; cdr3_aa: CSVEGPSYSGANVLTF
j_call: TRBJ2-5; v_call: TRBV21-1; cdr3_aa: CASSSPLEGLGETQYF
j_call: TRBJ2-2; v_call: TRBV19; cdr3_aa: CASTNVRNTGELFF
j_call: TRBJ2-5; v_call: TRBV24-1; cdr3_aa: CALGLAPGETQYF
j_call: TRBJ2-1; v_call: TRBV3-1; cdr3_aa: CASSLGTYTYNEQFF
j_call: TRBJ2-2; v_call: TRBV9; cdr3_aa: CASRSSGNTGELFF
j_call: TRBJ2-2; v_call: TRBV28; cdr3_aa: CASKQVTGELFF
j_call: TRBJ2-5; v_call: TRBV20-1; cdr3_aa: CSARGGRGLTQETQYF
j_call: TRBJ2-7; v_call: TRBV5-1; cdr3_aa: CASNPGQGEVEQYF
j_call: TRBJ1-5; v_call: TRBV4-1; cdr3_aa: CASSYRPLPLNSNQPQHF
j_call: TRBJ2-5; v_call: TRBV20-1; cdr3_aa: CSAETGTGGRETQYF
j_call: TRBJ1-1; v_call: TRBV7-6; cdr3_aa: CASTLGQNTEAFF
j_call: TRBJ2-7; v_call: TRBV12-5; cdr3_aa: CASLPSSSYEQYF
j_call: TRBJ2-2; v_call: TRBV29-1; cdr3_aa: CSADTGGNTGELFF
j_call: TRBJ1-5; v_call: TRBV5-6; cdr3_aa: CASSLGQAPNQPQHF
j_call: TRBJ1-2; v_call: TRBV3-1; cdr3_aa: CASSPQDSYGYTF
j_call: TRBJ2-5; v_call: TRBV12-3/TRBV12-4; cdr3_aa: CASSPGDIETQYF
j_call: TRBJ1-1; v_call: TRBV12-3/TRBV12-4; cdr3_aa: CASRGRVGTEAFF
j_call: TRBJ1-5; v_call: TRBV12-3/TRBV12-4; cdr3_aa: CASSPTHSNQPQHF
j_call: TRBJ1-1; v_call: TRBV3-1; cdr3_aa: CASSLGRGNTEAFF
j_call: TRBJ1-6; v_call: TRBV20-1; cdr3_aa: CSARTDLGGSPLHF
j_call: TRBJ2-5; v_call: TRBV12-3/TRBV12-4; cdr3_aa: CASSRHSQETQYF
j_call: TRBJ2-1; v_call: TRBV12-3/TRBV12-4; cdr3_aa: CASTRTGAYNEQFF
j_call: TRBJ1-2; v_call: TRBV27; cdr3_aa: CASSGAYGYTF
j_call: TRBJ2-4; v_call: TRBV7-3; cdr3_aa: CASSWVGGDIQYF
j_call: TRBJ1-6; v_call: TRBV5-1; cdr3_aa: CASSEGGLGVSPLHF
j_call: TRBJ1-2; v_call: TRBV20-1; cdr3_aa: CSASGQGAYGYTF
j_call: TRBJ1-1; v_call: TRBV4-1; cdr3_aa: CASSPWGLNTEAFF
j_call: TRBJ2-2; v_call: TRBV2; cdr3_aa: CASSEFENTGELFF
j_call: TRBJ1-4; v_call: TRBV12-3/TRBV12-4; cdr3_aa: CASSSDSTSEKLFF
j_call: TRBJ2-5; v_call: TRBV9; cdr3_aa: CASSVAGGQNGETQYF
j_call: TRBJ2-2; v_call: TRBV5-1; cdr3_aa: CASSSLQTSGGNTGELFF
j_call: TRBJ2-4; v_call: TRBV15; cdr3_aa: CATSRDKFGQHDKNIQYF